This TCR beta chain was sequenced for a study of cytomegalovirus exposure and HLA in healthy donors. As for the study in general: An earlier analysis found roughly 100 million unique TCR beta sequences from about 190 million T cells. Study conclusions and caveats: Information on immune exposure was restricted to one variable (CMV serostatus). The study put around 180 TCR beta chains on its list as cytomegalovirus-associated.

The PCR had 60 Vbeta and 13 Jbeta primers. Libraries were prepared by immunoSEQ multiplex PCR; TCRdb keeps only in-frame clonotypes and omits some of them. The sample includes about 110,000 clones, roughly 74% of them seen just once. In regard to this clone: The antigen is unknown.

The specimen sequenced was PBMCs. This TCR came from a woman between 25 and 40 years old in good health and CMV-seronegative.

The CDR3 coding sequence is TGTGCCAGCGGAGGTGACGCCAATCAGCCCCAGCATTTT. As protein: CASGGDANQPQHF. The chain has TRBV6-5 and TRBJ1-5; D unresolved. CDR3 size: 13 residues. The germline CDR1 and CDR2 sequences are MNHEY and SVGAGI. The V end lost 8 bases, the J end lost 3 bases, and 11 bases lay between the germline ends.